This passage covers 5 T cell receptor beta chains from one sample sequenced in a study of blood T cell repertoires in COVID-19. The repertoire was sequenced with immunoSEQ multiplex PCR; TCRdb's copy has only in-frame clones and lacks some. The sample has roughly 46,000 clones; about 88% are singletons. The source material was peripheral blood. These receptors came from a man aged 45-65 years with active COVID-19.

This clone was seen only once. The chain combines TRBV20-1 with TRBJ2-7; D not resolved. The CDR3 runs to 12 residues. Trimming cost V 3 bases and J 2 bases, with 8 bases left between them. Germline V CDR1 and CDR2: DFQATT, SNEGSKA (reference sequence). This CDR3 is CSASAGPYEQYF. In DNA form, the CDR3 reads TGCAGTGCTAGTGCAGGCCCCTACGAGCAGTACTTC.

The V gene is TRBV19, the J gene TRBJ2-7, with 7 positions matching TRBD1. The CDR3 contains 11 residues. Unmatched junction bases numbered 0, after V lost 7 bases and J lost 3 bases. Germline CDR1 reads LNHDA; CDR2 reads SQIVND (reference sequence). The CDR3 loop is CASTGGYEQYF. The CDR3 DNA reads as TGTGCCAGTACAGGGGGCTACGAGCAGTACTTC.

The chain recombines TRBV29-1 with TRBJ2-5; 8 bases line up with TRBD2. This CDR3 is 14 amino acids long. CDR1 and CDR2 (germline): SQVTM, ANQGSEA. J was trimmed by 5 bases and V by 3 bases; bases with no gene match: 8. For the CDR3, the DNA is TGCAGCGTTGACTCCAGCGGGAGCAGGGAGACCCAGTACTTC. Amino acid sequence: CSVDSSGSRETQYF.

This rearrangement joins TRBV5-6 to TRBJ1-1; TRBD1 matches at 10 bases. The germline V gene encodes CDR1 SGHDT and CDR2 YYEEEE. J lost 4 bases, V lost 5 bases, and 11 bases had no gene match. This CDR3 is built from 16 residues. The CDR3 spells CASRLTRQGAGTEAFF. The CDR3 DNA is TGTGCCAGCAGATTGACGAGACAGGGGGCGGGCACTGAAGCTTTCTTT.

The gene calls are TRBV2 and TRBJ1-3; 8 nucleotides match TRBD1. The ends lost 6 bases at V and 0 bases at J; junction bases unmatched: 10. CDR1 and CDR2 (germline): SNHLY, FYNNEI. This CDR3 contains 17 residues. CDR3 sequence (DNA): TGTGCCAGCAGAGATGGGTGGGACAGGCGCTCTGGAAACACCATATATTTT. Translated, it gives CASRDGWDRRSGNTIYF.